This T cell receptor beta chain stems from a study of CD8 T cells in ankylosing spondylitis. Study observations and caveats: Significantly higher representation of disease-linked clones was reported for matched ankylosing spondylitis synovial fluid.

The table lists this clonotype with a few counts. Its antigen is as yet unknown. CDR1 KGHSH and CDR2 LQKENI come from the germline V gene. There are 15 residues in the CDR3. Trimming removed 3 bases from V and 5 bases from J; junction bases left unmatched: 9. From the 5' RACE reads, TCRdb called clonotypes with MiXCR, one entry per CDR3 protein. The repertoire holds some 290,000 distinct CDR3 sequences, around 19% seen once, with 7.5% to 9.5% in the top ten. Material for sequencing was blood, either unsorted or a sorted T cell fraction (not recorded which). The rearrangement links TRBV18 to TRBJ1-1; 7 bases agree with TRBD1. This clonotype was obtained from a male donor with ankylosing spondylitis or in good health (not recorded which). CDR3 protein: CASSPERQGVTEAFF. For the CDR3, the DNA is TGTGCCAGCTCACCGGAGCGGCAGGGGGTAACTGAAGCTTTCTTT.